This record covers a single T cell receptor (beta chain). The sample comes from a study of T cell changes during pregnancy in multiple sclerosis. The CDR3 totals 15 residues. Per germline, CDR1 LNHNV and CDR2 YYDKDF (reference sequence). Trimming removed 5 bases from V and 8 bases from J; junction bases left unmatched: 9. Generated by immunoSEQ multiplex PCR, the TCRdb table keeps only in-frame clones and is missing some. The sample yields 40,000 to 60,000 clones, roughly 88% seen once. The material sequenced was peripheral blood, taken in the first trimester of pregnancy. The receptor's source is a female donor in good health, enrolled as a control in a pregnancy study. This chain links TRBV15 with TRBJ1-4; 9 positions match TRBD1. CDR3 bases: TGTGCCACCAGCTCACGGGACAGGGATGTCGAAAAACTGTTTTTT. Translated: CATSSRDRDVEKLFF.